The clone carrying this T cell receptor beta chain was recorded a few times. The data were taken from a study of blood T cell repertoires in COVID-19. Study overall: Some COVID-19 samples were acute and others convalescent; all came from the United States, Italy and Spain. The analysed material was cDNA or gDNA that came from T cells, B-cell-depleted T cells, or PBMCs.

The CDR3 covers 14 residues. Germline V gene lookup returns CDR1 SGHTA and CDR2 FQGNSA. Trimming left V 3 bases short and J 4 bases short, with 10 bases between. As handled by the study authors: Nucleated cell counts were estimated from reference gene primer amplification. Produced via immunoSEQ multiplex PCR; TCRdb's table is partial and in-frame only. The DNA gave D and trimming, while V, J and clone size come from that table. The sample contains 200,000 or so clones, 80% to 85% of which appear only once. The source of this sequence is a woman aged 55-69 years with acute or convalescent COVID-19. The sequencing sample was made of peripheral blood. This chain links TRBV7-2 with TRBJ2-1, with D perhaps TRBD2 (6 bases). The DNA for the CDR3 is TGTGCCAGCAGCTTGGAACTAGCTTACAATGAGCAGTTCTTC. The encoded protein is CASSLELAYNEQFF.